Listed here are 26 T cell receptor beta chains from one sample, sequenced in a study of T cell repertoires in cytomegalovirus infection (dated by TCRdb to the late 2010s). The treatment or condition label here, explained by the study, means: in vitro stimulation with specific CMV peptide epitopes to enrich CMV-specific T cells. What these receptors recognize is not known. These reads were obtained on an Illumina HiSeq 1500. TCRdb trimmed the raw reads at Q25, called clones with MiXCR and kept productive beta chains. Records with the same CDR3 protein are collapsed into one entry carrying the most frequent genes and DNA. In this sample the table shows about 830,000 distinct CDR3 sequences, around a third of which occur a single time. The ten biggest clones cover around 12% of the sample. The sequences come from cultured CD8+ T cells from PBMCs, collected from culture after CMV antigen stimulation. These receptors originate from a human donor in good health (CMV status not recorded). Some clones in this sample may be carry-over from other donors' samples.

This clonotype has only a few counts. V and J are TRBV27 and TRBJ2-7; D is unresolved. This CDR3 is 14 amino acids long. Germline lookup yields CDR1 MNHEY and CDR2 SMNVEV (reference sequence). The V end was cut by 1 base, the J end by 3 bases, with 10 bases between. CDR3 sequence (DNA): TGTGCCAGCAGTTTATGGGCTTCTGACTACGAGCAGTACTTC. Translating it yields CASSLWASDYEQYF.

The CDR3: CASTNRGPNTGELFF. The CDR3 nucleotides are TGTGCCAGCACGAACAGGGGACCCAACACCGGGGAGCTGTTTTTT. The J gene is TRBJ2-2, the V gene TRBV19; 7 bases line up with TRBD1. CDR1 is LNHDA, CDR2 SQIVND, per germline (reference sequence). Unmatched junction bases numbered 9, after V lost 9 bases and J lost 2 bases. The length of the CDR3 is 15 residues. The full variable domain, in which reference TRBV19 and TRBJ2-2 provide the parts outside the CDR3, is DGGITQSPKYLFRKEGQNVTLSCEQNLNHDAMYWYRQDPGQGLRLIYYSQIVNDFQKGDIAEGYSVSREKKESFPLTVTSAQKNPTAFYLCASTNRGPNTGELFFGEGSRLTVL.

This clonotype was observed a few times. The chain is built from TRBV7-9 and TRBJ2-7, with D perhaps TRBD1 (6 bases). V was clipped by 2 bases and J by 3 bases, with 11 bases between them. CDR3 length equals 14 residues. Germline CDR1 is SEHNR and CDR2 is FQNEAQ (reference sequence). The CDR3 here is CASSLLEGGYEQYF. The CDR3 nucleotides read TGTGCCAGCAGCTTACTAGAAGGGGGCTACGAGCAGTACTTC. Variable domain in full (rest from reference TRBV7-9 and TRBJ2-7): DTGVSQNPRHKITKRGQNVTFRCDPISEHNRLYWYRQTLGQGPEFLTYFQNEAQLEKSRLLSDRFSAERPKGSFSTLEIQRTEQGDSAMYLCASSLLEGGYEQYFGPGTRLTVT.

Points on this clonotype: A read error may produce the germline difference seen at one junction end. This rearrangement joins TRBV6-6 to TRBJ2-2, with D perhaps TRBD1 (6 bases). Germline CDR1 reads MNHNY; CDR2 reads SVGAGI (reference sequence). The CDR3 is made up of 13 amino acids. CDR3 DNA sequence: TGTGCCAACAGTCCACAGGGCACCGGGGAGCTGTTTTTT. Protein sequence: CANSPQGTGELFF.

At least ten counts were recorded for this clonotype. V usage is TRBV7-2 and J usage is TRBJ2-1; no clear D gene. V lost 2 bases and J 7 bases, leaving 9 bases between the germline ends. Looked up from germline, CDR1 is SGHTA and CDR2 is FQGNSA. The CDR3 has 13 residues. DNA for the CDR3: TGTGCCAGCAGCTTAATAAGTGTGAATGAGCAGTTCTTC. It yields the protein CASSLISVNEQFF.

The chain employs TRBV20-1 and TRBJ1-4, with D perhaps TRBD1 (5 bases). CDR1 and CDR2 (germline): DFQATT, SNEGSKA (reference sequence). The V gene lost 5 bases and the J gene lost 8 bases, with 12 bases spanning the gap. The CDR3 spans 12 residues. CDR3 nucleotides: TGCAGTGCTTTTGACAGAACCGAAAAACTGTTTTTT. Encoded protein: CSAFDRTEKLFF.

This clonotype appeared a few times. This chain uses TRBV19 with TRBJ1-1; D gene unclear. The germline CDR1 and CDR2 sequences are LNHDA and SQIVND (reference sequence). Between the trimmed V and J ends, which lost 1 base and 0 bases, there was a span of 12 bases. This CDR3 has 16 residues. The CDR3 bases are TGTGCCAGTAGTATAGGCCTTAGACGGCTGAACACTGAAGCTTTCTTT. Protein product: CASSIGLRRLNTEAFF.

The genes are TRBV12-3 or TRBV12-4 and TRBJ1-2; tentatively, D is TRBD1 (5 bases). This CDR3 is built from 16 residues. The ends were cut back, 2 bases at V and 6 bases at J, with 19 bases in the middle. CDR3 protein: CASSLKAGTVANGYTF. The CDR3 coding sequence is TGTGCCAGCAGTTTAAAGGCCGGGACGGTTGCGAATGGCTACACCTTC.

This clonotype has just one count. The V gene is TRBV28, the J gene TRBJ1-1; the D is unclear. CDR1 MDHEN and CDR2 SYDVKM come from the germline V gene. CDR3 length: 14 amino acids. The ends were cut back, 6 bases at V and 1 base at J, with 12 bases in the middle. The CDR3 sequence: CASSPQSTNTEAFF. The CDR3 region has the DNA TGTGCCAGCAGCCCTCAGAGTACGAACACTGAAGCTTTCTTT.

V is TRBV15 and J is TRBJ2-1, with TRBD1 identical over 8 bases. CDR1 LNHNV and CDR2 YYDKDF come from the germline V gene (reference sequence). V lost 1 base to trimming and J lost 2 bases; unmatched junction nucleotides: 4. The CDR3 has 16 amino acids. The CDR3 protein is CATSRADREAYNEQFF. The CDR3, as DNA: TGTGCCACCAGCAGAGCGGACAGGGAGGCCTACAATGAGCAGTTCTTC. The full variable domain, completed using reference TRBV15 and TRBJ2-1, is DAMVIQNPRYQVTQFGKPVTLSCSQTLNHNVMYWYQQKSSQAPKLLFHYYDKDFNNEADTPDNFQSRRPNTSFCFLDIRSPGLGDTAMYLCATSRADREAYNEQFFGPGTRLTVL.

Worth noting for this clonotype: Possible read error: a much larger clone is one base away. The rearrangement links TRBV4-2 to TRBJ1-6; no definite D call. This CDR3 has 16 residues. The germline V gene encodes CDR1 LGHNA and CDR2 YNFKEQ. This CDR3 reads CASSQDPRRYNLPLHF. CDR3 sequence (DNA): TGTGCCAGCAGCCAAGATCCCAGGCGCTATAATTTACCCCTCCACTTT.

The chain employs TRBV15 and TRBJ1-1; no clear D. The CDR3 runs to 14 residues. Between the trimmed V and J ends, which lost 0 bases and 5 bases, there was a span of 10 bases. Germline assignment: CDR1 LNHNV and CDR2 YYDKDF (reference sequence). The CDR3 DNA sequence: TGTGCCACCAGCAGAGATTCCGGAGGTACTGAAGCTTTCTTT. This translates into CATSRDSGGTEAFF.

The sample holds a few counts of this clonotype. The V call is TRBV24-1, the J call TRBJ1-5; tentatively, D is TRBD1 (5 bases). The germline V gene encodes CDR1 KGHDR and CDR2 SFDVKD. The CDR3 runs 14 residues. V dropped 2 bases and J dropped 6 bases, with 10 bases sitting between them. CDR3: CATSDWRGTQPQHF. CDR3 coding DNA: TGTGCCACCAGTGATTGGCGGGGCACTCAGCCCCAGCATTTT.

Comments on this clonotype: Germline is not matched at one junction end, which may reflect a read error. The CDR3 reads CASSIERITGAKNIRYF. CDR3 nucleotide sequence: TGTGCCAGTAGTATAGAGAGGATTACAGGGGCCAAAAACATTCGGTACTTC. The chain has TRBV19 and TRBJ2-4; 7 bases agree with TRBD1. CDR1 and CDR2 (germline): LNHDA, SQIVND (reference sequence). CDR3 size: 17 residues. The full variable domain, completed using reference TRBV19 and TRBJ2-4, is DGGITQSPKYLFRKEGQNVTLSCEQNLNHDAMYWYRQDPGQGLRLIYYSQIVNDFQKGDIAEGYSVSREKKESFPLTVTSAQKNPTAFYLCASSIERITGAKNIRYFGAGTRLSVL.

This clonotype occurred a few times. The V gene is TRBV7-8, the J gene TRBJ2-1; possible D gene TRBD2, 6 bases. Trimming stripped 0 bases from V and 10 bases from J, with 13 bases between. CDR1 and CDR2 from the germline V gene are SGHVS and FQNEAQ. This CDR3 has 14 residues. This CDR3 is CASSLARGAREQFF. The DNA of the CDR3 is TGTGCCAGCAGCTTAGCGCGCGGGGCTCGGGAGCAGTTCTTC.

This chain uses TRBV7-9 with TRBJ1-5, with no clear D. From germline, CDR1 is SEHNR and CDR2 FQNEAQ (reference sequence). Deletions cut 1 base from V and 5 bases from J, with 12 bases between. The CDR3 is 15 residues long. CDR3 region: CASSLGSGSDQPQHF. Here the CDR3 DNA reads TGTGCCAGCAGCTTAGGATCGGGGTCGGATCAGCCCCAGCATTTT.

The V and J genes are TRBV29-1 and TRBJ1-2; no firm D call. Trimming shortened V by 6 bases and J by 2 bases, and 19 bases separated the two germline ends. This CDR3 is 15 amino acids long. Per germline, CDR1 SQVTM and CDR2 ANQGSEA. CDR3 residues: CSVPRLTEENYGYTF. The CDR3 coding sequence is TGCAGCGTCCCCCGACTGACCGAAGAAAACTATGGCTACACCTTC.

This clonotype was seen repeatedly, ten times or more. The rearrangement uses TRBV10-3 and TRBJ1-2, with TRBD1 identical over 8 bases. Losses at the gene ends were 6 bases for V and 4 bases for J; bases not matched to a gene: 10. This CDR3 contains 15 residues. CDR1 ENHRY and CDR2 SYGVKD come from the germline V gene. This CDR3 is CAIREQGALAYGYTF. In DNA form, the CDR3 reads TGTGCCATCAGAGAGCAGGGGGCTTTAGCCTATGGCTACACCTTC.

The table lists this clonotype with many counts. V and J are TRBV6-5 and TRBJ2-3; D may be TRBD1 or TRBD2 (5 bases each). The CDR3 has 19 amino acids. Looked up from germline, CDR1 is MNHEY and CDR2 is SVGAGI. V lost 4 bases to trimming and J lost 0 bases, with 23 bases between them. CDR3 sequence: CASSSLGTTTFSSTDTQYF. CDR3 sequence (DNA): TGTGCCAGCAGTTCCCTCGGGACCACTACTTTTTCTAGCACAGATACGCAGTATTTT.

This clonotype was detected a few times. This chain links TRBV7-9 with TRBJ2-1; the D gene could be TRBD1 or TRBD2 (5 bases each). This CDR3 comprises 16 residues. V was shortened by 4 bases and J by 4 bases, with 17 bases between the two germline ends. Germline V gene lookup returns CDR1 SEHNR and CDR2 FQNEAQ (reference sequence). The DNA for the CDR3 is TGTGCCAGCAGCTCACGGGGCGGGTCCGCATACAATGAGCAGTTCTTC. It codes for CASSSRGGSAYNEQFF.

This sequence joins TRBV5-5 and TRBJ1-1; D uncertain. This CDR3 spans 15 amino acids. Trimming cost V 6 bases and J 1 base, with 16 bases left between them. CDR1 and CDR2 from the germline V gene are SGHKS and YYEKEE (reference sequence). CDR3 protein: CASTLLGSWNTEAFF. The CDR3 bases are TGTGCCAGCACCCTGCTGGGATCCTGGAACACTGAAGCTTTCTTT.

The chain is built from TRBV5-5 and TRBJ1-1, with 9 bases lining up with TRBD1. J was trimmed by 5 bases and V by 4 bases; bases with no gene match: 3. This CDR3 has 13 amino acids. Germline lookup yields CDR1 SGHKS and CDR2 YYEKEE (reference sequence). The CDR3 region is CASSGTGMTEAFF. The CDR3 region has the DNA TGTGCCAGCAGCGGGACAGGGATGACTGAAGCTTTCTTT.

This clonotype was counted only a few times. The V call is TRBV19, the J call TRBJ1-6; D remains ambiguous. Trimming removed 1 base at V and 3 bases at J, with 4 bases between. This CDR3 has 14 residues. CDR1 and CDR2 (germline): LNHDA, SQIVND (reference sequence). The CDR3 here is CASSIGGYNSPLHF. CDR3 sequence (DNA): TGTGCCAGTAGTATAGGCGGCTATAATTCACCCCTCCACTTT.

This clonotype came up many times. This chain uses TRBV7-2 with TRBJ2-5; D may be TRBD2 (6 bases). The V gene's germline CDR1 is SGHTA and CDR2 FQGNSA. The CDR3 totals 13 residues. Trimming pared 6 bases from V and 2 bases from J, leaving 10 bases between. The CDR3 DNA reads TGTGCCAGCAGACCGGGACTGCAAGAGACCCAGTACTTC. Protein: CASRPGLQETQYF.

V is TRBV10-2 and J is TRBJ2-5; no reliable D call. V gave up 7 bases and J gave up 4 bases, with 13 bases separating them. The length of the CDR3 is 13 residues. CDR1 WSHSY and CDR2 SAAADI come from the germline V gene. The CDR3: CASTLDVSETQYF. Here the CDR3 DNA reads TGCGCCAGCACCCTCGACGTTTCAGAGACCCAGTACTTC.

The V and J genes are TRBV24-1 and TRBJ2-3; possible D gene TRBD1, 5 bases. V was pared by 3 bases and J by 0 bases, with 15 bases between. Germline-derived CDR1 and CDR2 are KGHDR and SFDVKD. The CDR3 sequence is 17 residues long. The CDR3 is CATSDPQQDTSTDTQYF. As DNA, the CDR3 is TGTGCCACCAGTGATCCGCAACAGGATACTAGCACAGATACGCAGTATTTT.